A single sample gave rise to the 3 T cell receptor beta chains below, sequenced in a study of human T cells and chemical hapten exposure. Via MiXCR, TCRdb re-called the RACE reads, giving one row per CDR3 protein. Here the sample spans about 260,000 distinct CDR3 sequences, about 9.4% being singletons. Time point reported: pre-sensitization, week 0. Treatment: therapeutic diphenylcyclopropenone sensitization with weekly scalp DPC. The sequenced sample was whole blood, obtained in connection with sensitization to the hapten diphenylcyclopropenone (DPC). These TCRs come from a woman aged 40 to 50 with alopecia areata. Some clones in this sample may be carry-over from other donors' samples.

The rearrangement joins TRBV28 to TRBJ1-1, with a tentative D call TRBD1 (6 bases). V lost 5 bases to trimming and J lost 4 bases, with 17 bases between them. CDR3 length: 15 amino acids. Germline V gene data show CDR1 as MDHEN and CDR2 as SYDVKM. CDR3 nucleotides: TGTGCCAGCAGTCCGCACAGGGCCGGGATCACTGAAGCTTTCTTT. Its protein is CASSPHRAGITEAFF.

This clonotype was picked up a small number of times. The rearrangement uses TRBV20-1 and TRBJ1-3; D is ambiguous. Germline V gives CDR1 DFQATT, CDR2 SNEGSKA (reference sequence). V was pared by 1 base and J by 4 bases, with 8 bases between. The length of the CDR3 is 13 residues. The CDR3 DNA follows: TGCAGTGCTAGAGCGGACGCCGGAAACACCATATATTTT. This translates into CSARADAGNTIYF.

This sequence joins TRBV12-3 or TRBV12-4 and TRBJ1-1; 7 nucleotides match TRBD1. Trimming at V came to 5 bases and at J to 6 bases, leaving 9 bases not matched to a gene. The CDR3 covers 14 residues. The CDR3 coding sequence is TGTGCCAGCAGTCCCCGACAGGGAAGGGCTGAAGCTTTCTTT. Translation gives CASSPRQGRAEAFF.